The T cell receptor beta chain described here comes from a study of blood T cell repertoires in COVID-19. As originally analysed: Amplification with reference gene primers provided the estimates of nucleated cell counts. Profiled with immunoSEQ multiplex PCR; TCRdb holds only in-frame clones, not every one. V and J calls and clone size are copied from that table; D and trimming were computed from the DNA. Counted here are some 400,000 clones, more than 80% occurring once; the ten biggest clones make up about 1.1%. The V end was cut by 0 bases, the J end by 0 bases, with 12 bases between. Germline CDR1 is SGHRS and CDR2 is YFSETQ. CDR3 length: 16 residues. Donors were grouped by their self-reported clinical history. Recovered participants had two consecutive negative NP/OP PCR tests, healthcare professional clearance, or symptom resolution.

The TCR comes from a man aged 25-45 years who had recovered from COVID-19. Sequencing was done on a sample of PBMCs or T cells enriched from blood (not recorded which). The J gene is TRBJ1-2, the V gene TRBV5-1, with D possibly being TRBD1 (5 bases). CDR3 sequence: CASSLVPGSTNYGYTF. CDR3 DNA sequence: TGCGCCAGCAGCTTGGTCCCAGGGTCAACTAACTATGGCTACACCTTC.